A single sample is the source of the 28 T cell receptor beta chains below, sequenced in a study of blood T cell repertoires in COVID-19. Some clones are missing from TCRdb's copy, which holds only in-frame ones; the method was immunoSEQ multiplex PCR. The sample shows about 200,000 clones, roughly 85% of them seen only once. The material sequenced was peripheral blood. The source is a man in his 60s with active or convalescent COVID-19.

This clone has only one observation. This chain connects TRBV2 to TRBJ2-2; 8 bases agree with TRBD2. The CDR3 consists of 16 residues. Germline V gives CDR1 SNHLY, CDR2 FYNNEI. V trimming: 4 bases; J trimming: 4 bases; junction bases outside the gene matches: 8. The CDR3 DNA is TGTGCCAGCAGTGTTCTGAGCGGGGGTGTCACCGGGGAGCTGTTTTTT. This sequence encodes CASSVLSGGVTGELFF.

This sequence joins TRBV12-3 or TRBV12-4 and TRBJ1-5; D unclear. Trimming pared 3 bases from V and 5 bases from J, leaving 5 bases between. This CDR3 has 12 residues. CDR3 amino acids: CASSFYYQPQHF. The CDR3, as DNA: TGTGCCAGCAGTTTTTATTATCAGCCCCAGCATTTT.

The chain couples TRBV7-9 to TRBJ1-3, with 10 positions matching TRBD1. This CDR3 comprises 15 residues. Germline lookup yields CDR1 SEHNR and CDR2 FQNEAQ (reference sequence). Losses at the gene ends were 4 bases for V and 4 bases for J; bases not matched to a gene: 4. The CDR3 coding sequence is TGTGCCAGCAGCTACGACAGGGGGCAGGGAAACACCATATATTTT. It translates to CASSYDRGQGNTIYF.

This chain links TRBV15 with TRBJ2-3, with D possibly matching TRBD1 (7 bases). Trimming took off 3 bases at V and 6 bases at J, with 22 bases between the two ends. Germline assignment: CDR1 LNHNV and CDR2 YYDKDF (reference sequence). The CDR3 spans 17 residues. The CDR3 coding sequence is TGTGCCACCAGCAGGGATTGGAGGGACAGCCCAGGGGATACGCAGTATTTT. It translates to CATSRDWRDSPGDTQYF. The full variable domain, rest sourced from reference TRBV15 and TRBJ2-3, is DAMVIQNPRYQVTQFGKPVTLSCSQTLNHNVMYWYQQKSSQAPKLLFHYYDKDFNNEADTPDNFQSRRPNTSFCFLDIRSPGLGDTAMYLCATSRDWRDSPGDTQYFGPGTRLTVL.

The genes are TRBV6-5 and TRBJ1-1, with 7 bases fitting TRBD1. The J segment lost 4 bases and the V segment lost 8 bases, leaving 7 bases of the junction unmatched. The CDR3 totals 13 residues. Germline V CDR1 and CDR2: MNHEY, SVGAGI. CDR3 coding DNA: TGTGCCAGCTCCTGGGACAGATCCACTGAAGCTTTCTTT. Its protein is CASSWDRSTEAFF.

The chain has TRBV24-1 and TRBJ2-1, with D unclear. The germline CDR1 and CDR2 sequences are KGHDR and SFDVKD. Between the trimmed V and J ends, which lost 2 bases and 5 bases, there was a span of 9 bases. The CDR3 is 14 amino acids. CDR3 sequence: CATSDSLLHNEQFF. For the CDR3, the DNA is TGTGCCACCAGTGATTCTCTCCTTCACAATGAGCAGTTCTTC.

This sequence joins TRBV18 and TRBJ2-7; 9 positions agree with TRBD1. Germline CDR1 is KGHSH and CDR2 is LQKENI. J was trimmed by 2 bases and V by 3 bases; bases with no gene match: 8. This CDR3 comprises 16 residues. In nucleotides, the CDR3 is TGTGCCAGCTCACCCGGACAGGGGAGGGGAACCTACGAGCAGTACTTC. Translation: CASSPGQGRGTYEQYF.

V usage is TRBV2 and J usage is TRBJ1-3; D possibly corresponds to TRBD1 (5 bases). The germline gives CDR1 SNHLY, CDR2 FYNNEI. The CDR3 runs to 14 residues. Trimming shortened V by 5 bases and J by 0 bases, and 8 bases separated the two germline ends. The chain's CDR3 is CASSSQVSGNTIYF. The CDR3 DNA follows: TGTGCCAGCAGTTCACAGGTCTCTGGAAACACCATATATTTT.

The genes are TRBV6-5 and TRBJ1-3; weak D call: TRBD1 (5 bases). CDR1 and CDR2 (germline): MNHEY, SVGAGI. V was shortened by 6 bases and J by 4 bases, with 7 bases between the two germline ends. CDR3 length: 12 amino acids. The CDR3 DNA reads TGTGCCAGCAGGGACAACGGAAACACCATATATTTT. Its protein is CASRDNGNTIYF.

The chain is built from TRBV6-5 and TRBJ2-1; 7 bases match TRBD1. The germline CDR1 and CDR2 sequences are MNHEY and SVGAGI. The CDR3 consists of 15 residues. Trimming removed 6 bases from V and 6 bases from J; junction bases left unmatched: 11. CDR3 amino acids: CASSRSRQGGNEQFF. The CDR3 DNA sequence: TGTGCCAGCAGCCGCTCTAGACAGGGTGGCAATGAGCAGTTCTTC.

Details on this clone: The identical CDR3 is also encoded by other nucleotide sequences in the sample. The gene calls are TRBV30 and TRBJ1-1; a weak D match, TRBD1 (5 bases). Germline loops: CDR1 GTSNPN, CDR2 SVGIG (reference sequence). The V end was cut by 5 bases, the J end by 5 bases, with 15 bases between. The CDR3 sequence is 13 residues long. The CDR3 reads CAWDRGVGTEAFF. The CDR3, as DNA: TGTGCCTGGGACCGGGGGGTGGGAACTGAAGCTTTCTTT. The entire variable domain, with the rest obtained from reference TRBV30 and TRBJ1-1, is as follows: SQTIHQWPATLVQPVGSPLSLECTVEGTSNPNLYWYRQAAGRGLQLLFYSVGIGQISSEVPQNLSASRPQDRQFILSSKKLLLSDSGFYLCAWDRGVGTEAFFGQGTRLTVV.

The rearrangement joins TRBV3-1 (or the pseudogene TRBV3-2) to TRBJ2-3; 11 bases map to TRBD2. Unmatched junction bases numbered 10, after V lost 4 bases and J lost 4 bases. The CDR3 sequence is 17 residues long. Germline CDR1 and CDR2: LGHDT and YNNKEL (reference sequence). The CDR3 region is CASSPRGSGGASDTQYF. The CDR3 bases are TGTGCCAGCAGCCCGCGGGGTAGCGGGGGGGCTTCAGATACGCAGTATTTT.

This clone was found once. The chain links TRBV12-5 to TRBJ2-6, with unresolved D. This CDR3 spans 15 amino acids. Per the germline V gene, CDR1 is LGHNT and CDR2 is FRNRAP. Trimming removed 6 bases from V and 4 bases from J, with 13 bases in between. The CDR3 reads CASGTKRSGANVLTF. CDR3 DNA sequence: TGTGCTAGTGGAACGAAGAGGTCCGGGGCCAACGTCCTGACTTTC.

This chain links TRBV6-5 with TRBJ2-1, with TRBD2 matching 10 bases. Germline assignment: CDR1 MNHEY and CDR2 SVGAGI. V was clipped by 6 bases and J by 9 bases; unmatched bases: 8. The CDR3 length is 14 residues. CDR3 nucleotides: TGTGCCAGCAGCCAGAGCGGGGGGGCAAGTGAGCAGTTCTTC. Protein product: CASSQSGGASEQFF.

The chain is built from TRBV5-4 and TRBJ2-6; D uncertain. CDR1 is SGHNT, CDR2 YYREEE, per germline (reference sequence). The CDR3 consists of 17 residues. The V gene lost 0 bases and the J gene lost 0 bases, with 10 bases spanning the gap. The CDR3 region is CASSLGGGASGANVLTF. Written as DNA, the CDR3 is TGTGCCAGCAGCTTGGGCGGCGGAGCCTCTGGGGCCAACGTCCTGACTTTC.

The V gene is TRBV11-2, the J gene TRBJ1-1, with D tentatively TRBD1 (6 bases). Germline V gene lookup returns CDR1 SGHAT and CDR2 FQNNGV. The CDR3 is 16 residues long. V lost 0 bases and J lost 4, with 15 bases in between. CDR3 amino acids: CASSLEPLGAGTEAFF. DNA of the CDR3: TGTGCCAGCAGCTTAGAACCCCTGGGGGCCGGCACTGAAGCTTTCTTT.

This chain links TRBV10-1 with TRBJ2-1, with D unresolved. The CDR3 runs to 13 residues. The V gene's germline CDR1 is WNHNN and CDR2 SYGVQD (reference sequence). V was clipped by 5 bases and J by 9 bases, with 14 bases between them. The CDR3 reads CASSPTLLGEQFF. In DNA form, the CDR3 reads TGCGCCAGCAGTCCAACCCTGCTAGGTGAGCAGTTCTTC.

The chain uses TRBV2 and TRBJ2-1, with a possible D match to TRBD2 (6 bases). The CDR3 sequence is 12 residues long. The germline V gene has CDR1 SNHLY and CDR2 FYNNEI. V lost 9 bases and J lost 10, with 16 bases in between. CDR3 bases: TGTGCCAGTGCGGACTATTTCGGGGAGCAGTTCTTC. It encodes CASADYFGEQFF.

The J gene is TRBJ2-5, the V gene TRBV19; TRBD2 is a possible D gene (6 bases). This CDR3 spans 14 amino acids. Trimming left V 3 bases short and J 5 bases short, with 13 bases between. Germline V gives CDR1 LNHDA, CDR2 SQIVND (reference sequence). The CDR3 coding sequence is TGTGCCAGTAGTATCGGAAGTAGCGGCGAGACCCAGTACTTC. It specifies CASSIGSSGETQYF.

The chain is built from TRBV7-9 and TRBJ1-2, with D possibly being TRBD1 (6 bases). V lost 5 bases and J 6 bases, leaving 19 bases between the germline ends. There are 15 residues in the CDR3. In germline, CDR1 is SEHNR, CDR2 FQNEAQ (reference sequence). CDR3 sequence reads: CASSPPFDRIHGYTF. The CDR3 bases are TGTGCCAGCAGCCCCCCATTTGACAGGATCCATGGCTACACCTTC.

This sequence joins TRBV6-6 and TRBJ1-3; D remains unclear. V was clipped by 5 bases and J by 0 bases, with 17 bases between them. The CDR3 runs to 17 residues. Germline-derived CDR1 and CDR2 are MNHNY and SVGAGI (reference sequence). CDR3 region: CASSPLGEGASGNTIYF. CDR3 DNA sequence: TGTGCCAGCAGTCCCCTCGGGGAAGGCGCCTCTGGAAACACCATATATTTT.

This clone was detected once. The chain has TRBV2 and TRBJ1-1; unclear D gene. The V gene lost 2 bases and the J gene lost 0 bases, with 7 bases spanning the gap. CDR3 length equals 14 residues. Germline assignment: CDR1 SNHLY and CDR2 FYNNEI. The CDR3 nucleotides read TGTGCCAGCAGTGAAACAGCAATGAACACTGAAGCTTTCTTT. Translated: CASSETAMNTEAFF.

The chain combines TRBV5-1 with TRBJ2-3, with D perhaps TRBD2 (5 bases). Germline V lookup: CDR1 SGHRS, CDR2 YFSETQ. Trimming took off 0 bases at V and 0 bases at J, with 8 bases between the two ends. The CDR3 sequence is 15 residues long. The CDR3 coding sequence is TGCGCCAGCAGCTTGGGACTACGTAGCACAGATACGCAGTATTTT. It encodes CASSLGLRSTDTQYF.

The chain combines TRBV19 with TRBJ1-2; no firm D call. The V and J ends lost 3 bases and 5 bases respectively, with 10 bases between them. CDR1 and CDR2 from the germline V gene are LNHDA and SQIVND (reference sequence). The CDR3 has 13 amino acids. The CDR3 sequence: CASSIATAYGYTF. The DNA for the CDR3 is TGTGCCAGTAGTATCGCAACTGCATATGGCTACACCTTC.

The chain has TRBV19 and TRBJ2-3; TRBD2 aligns across 7 bases. The germline V gene encodes CDR1 LNHDA and CDR2 SQIVND (reference sequence). The CDR3 is made up of 15 amino acids. The J segment lost 2 bases and the V segment lost 10 bases, leaving 12 bases of the junction unmatched. The CDR3 sequence is CATRRGGASTDTQYF. The CDR3 DNA reads as TGTGCCACCCGGCGCGGGGGAGCCTCCACAGATACGCAGTATTTT. The full variable domain, with the rest looked up from reference TRBV19 and TRBJ2-3, is DGGITQSPKYLFRKEGQNVTLSCEQNLNHDAMYWYRQDPGQGLRLIYYSQIVNDFQKGDIAEGYSVSREKKESFPLTVTSAQKNPTAFYLCATRRGGASTDTQYFGPGTRLTVL.

The chain combines TRBV7-6 with TRBJ2-6; TRBD2 aligns across 10 bases. V was pared by 5 bases and J by 0 bases, with 4 bases of the junction left unmatched. Germline loops: CDR1 SGHVS, CDR2 FNYEAQ. This CDR3 is built from 17 residues. CDR3 DNA: TGTGCCAGCAGCCTGGCTAGCGGGGGCTCTGGGGCCAACGTCCTGACTTTC. Protein: CASSLASGGSGANVLTF.

The rearrangement links TRBV11-2 to TRBJ2-7; D may be TRBD1 (5 bases). The CDR3 is 14 amino acids. The V and J ends lost 5 bases and 0 bases respectively, with 11 bases between them. The germline V gene has CDR1 SGHAT and CDR2 FQNNGV. Written as DNA, the CDR3 is TGTGCCAGCAGCCCAGACAGTGACTCCTACGAGCAGTACTTC. It codes for CASSPDSDSYEQYF.

The chain is built from TRBV5-1 and TRBJ1-1, with 7 nucleotides matching TRBD1. Germline V CDR1 and CDR2: SGHRS, YFSETQ. The CDR3 totals 14 residues. V gave up 7 bases and J gave up 3 bases; unmatched junction bases: 9. The CDR3 loop is CASSVQGKHTEAFF. CDR3 nucleotide sequence: TGCGCCAGCTCCGTACAGGGGAAACACACTGAAGCTTTCTTT.